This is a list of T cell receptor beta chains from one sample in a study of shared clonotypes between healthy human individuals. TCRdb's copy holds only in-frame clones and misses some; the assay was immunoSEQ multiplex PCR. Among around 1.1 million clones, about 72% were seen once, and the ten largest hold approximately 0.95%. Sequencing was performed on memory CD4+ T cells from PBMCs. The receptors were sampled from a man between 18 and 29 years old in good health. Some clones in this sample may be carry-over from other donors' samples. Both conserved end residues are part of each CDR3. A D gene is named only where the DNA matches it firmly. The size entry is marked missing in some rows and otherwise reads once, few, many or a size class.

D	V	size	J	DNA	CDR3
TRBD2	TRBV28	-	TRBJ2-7	TGTGCCAGCAGCCAGACTAGCGGCCCCCCTTTGGAGCAGTACTTC	CASSQTSGPPLEQYF
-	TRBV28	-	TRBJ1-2	TGTGCCAGCGCCTTGGACAGCTATGGCTACACCTTC	CASALDSYGYTF
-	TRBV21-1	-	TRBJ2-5	TGTGCCACGGCCCTTGGGCAGTGTAAAGAGACCCAGTACTTC	CATALGQCKETQYF
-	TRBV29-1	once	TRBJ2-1	TGCAGCGTTGAAACGGCGGAGAGCTCCTACAATGAGCAGTTCTTC	CSVETAESSYNEQFF
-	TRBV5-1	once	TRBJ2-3	TGCGCCAGCAGCTTGGGGCCCCCCACAGATACGCAGTATTTT	CASSLGPPTDTQYF
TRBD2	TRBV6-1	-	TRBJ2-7	TGTGCCAGCAGTGGAACCCTATCGGCGGGAGGGTCCTACGAGCAGTACTTC	CASSGTLSAGGSYEQYF
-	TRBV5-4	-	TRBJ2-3	TGTGCCAGCAGTTCCCGAGGAGCGGCGGATACGCAGTATTTT	CASSSRGAADTQYF
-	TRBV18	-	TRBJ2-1	TGTGCCAGCTCACTAGACTGGCGGGCCGACTACAATGAGCAGTTCTTC	CASSLDWRADYNEQFF
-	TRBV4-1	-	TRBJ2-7	TGCGCCAGCAGCCTCGCCGGGACTCTCTACGAGCAGTACTTC	CASSLAGTLYEQYF
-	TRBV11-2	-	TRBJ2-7	TGTGCCAGCAGCTCCAGGGACGGGGCCGAGCAGTACTTC	CASSSRDGAEQYF
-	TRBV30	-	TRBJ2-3	TGTGCCTGGAGTTTAGGGTTGAGCACAGATACGCAGTATTTT	CAWSLGLSTDTQYF
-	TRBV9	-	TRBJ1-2	TGTGCCAGCAGCGTAGGGCCAACTAACTATGGCTACACCTTC	CASSVGPTNYGYTF
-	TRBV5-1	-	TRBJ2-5	TGCGCCAGCAGCTTGGAACTCCGGAGCGGGGAGACCCAGTACTTC	CASSLELRSGETQYF
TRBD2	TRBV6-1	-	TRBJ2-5	TGTGCCAGCAGCCCGCTAGCGGGATCTGGAGAGACCCAGTACTTC	CASSPLAGSGETQYF
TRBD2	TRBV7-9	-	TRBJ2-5	TGTGCCAGCAGCCCACAACTAGCGGGTCAAGAGACCCAGTACTTC	CASSPQLAGQETQYF
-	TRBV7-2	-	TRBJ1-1	TGTGCCAGCAGCTTAAAATTAAGGACTGAAGCTTTCTTT	CASSLKLRTEAFF
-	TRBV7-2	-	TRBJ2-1	TGTGCCAGCAGCTTAATGAGCGGCTACAATGAGCAGTTCTTC	CASSLMSGYNEQFF
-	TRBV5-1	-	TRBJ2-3	TGCGCCAGCAGCTTGGGGGAGTTGGATCAATCGGATACGCAGTATTTT	CASSLGELDQSDTQYF
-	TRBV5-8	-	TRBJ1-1	TGTGCCAGCAGCTTGGGGTGGGGAACTGAAGCTTTCTTT	CASSLGWGTEAFF
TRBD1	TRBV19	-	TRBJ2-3	TGTGCCAGTAGTATGCTGGGACAGGGCGCAGATACGCAGTATTTT	CASSMLGQGADTQYF
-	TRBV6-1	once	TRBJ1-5	TGCGCCAGCAGTGAAGACGTCACAGGCAATCAGCCCCAGCATTTT	CASSEDVTGNQPQHF
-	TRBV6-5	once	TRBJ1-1	TGTGCCAGCATCCAGGACACTGAAGCTTTCTTT	CASIQDTEAFF
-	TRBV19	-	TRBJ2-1	TGTGCCAGTAGTATATTAGGGGGGCTACAATATCTTGAGCAGTTCTTC	CASSILGGLQYLEQFF
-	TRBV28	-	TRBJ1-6	TGTGCCAGCAGCTCTTGGAGGGGTAATTCACCCCTCCACTTT	CASSSWRGNSPLHF
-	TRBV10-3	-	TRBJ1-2	TGTGCCATCAGTGAGTCGACAGACTATGGCTACACCTTC	CAISESTDYGYTF
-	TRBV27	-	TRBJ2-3	TGTGCCAGCAATCCTACAGGGCACACAGATACGCAGTATTTT	CASNPTGHTDTQYF
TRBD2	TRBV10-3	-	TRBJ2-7	TGTGCCACGAAGACTAGCGGGACGGAGGAGCAGTACTTC	CATKTSGTEEQYF
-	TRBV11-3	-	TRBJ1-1	TGTGCCAGCAGCTTTAGTCACCCGAACACTGAAGCTTTCTTT	CASSFSHPNTEAFF
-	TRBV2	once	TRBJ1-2	TGTGCCAGCAGGGCCGACAGGTCCGACTATGGCTACACCTTC	CASRADRSDYGYTF
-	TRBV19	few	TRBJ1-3	TGTGCCAGTAGTATAGCTCGCCGCTCTGGAAACACCATATATTTT	CASSIARRSGNTIYF
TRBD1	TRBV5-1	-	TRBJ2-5	TGCGCCAGCAGCTTGTGGGCTACAGGGGACCCTCAAGAGACCCAGTACTTC	CASSLWATGDPQETQYF
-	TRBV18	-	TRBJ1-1	TGTGCCAGCTCACCTACACAGGGTATGAACACTGAAGCTTTCTTT	CASSPTQGMNTEAFF
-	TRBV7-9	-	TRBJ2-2	TGTGCCAGCAGCTTGCAGGACACCGGGGAGCTGTTTTTT	CASSLQDTGELFF
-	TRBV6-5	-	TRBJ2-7	TGTGCCAGCAGTTACGCGGGACAGCGGTACGAGCAGTACTTC	CASSYAGQRYEQYF
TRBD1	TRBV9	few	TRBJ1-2	TGTGCCAGCAGCGTAGTAGGGGGCGGCTACACCTTC	CASSVVGGGYTF
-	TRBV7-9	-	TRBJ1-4	TGTGCCAGCAGCTTACGTGGGACCCTCGGTGAAAAACTGTTTTTT	CASSLRGTLGEKLFF
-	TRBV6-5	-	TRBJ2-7	TGTGCCAGCAAGGGGAACTACGAGCAGTACTTC	CASKGNYEQYF
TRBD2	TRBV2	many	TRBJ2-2	TGTGCCAGCAGTGAGCTAGCGGGGGCCGGGAGGACCGGGGAGCTGTTTTTT	CASSELAGAGRTGELFF
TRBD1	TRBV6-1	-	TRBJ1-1	TGTGCCAGCAGTGAAGGACAGGGGTCTTTCTTT	CASSEGQGSFF
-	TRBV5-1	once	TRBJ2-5	TGCGCCAGCAGCTTGCTTGCTAGCGGAGGGGGAGAGACCCAGTACTTC	CASSLLASGGGETQYF
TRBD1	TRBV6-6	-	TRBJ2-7	TGTGCCAGCAGAAAACAGGGGTCGAACGAGCAGTACTTC	CASRKQGSNEQYF
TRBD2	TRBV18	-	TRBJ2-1	TGTGCCAGCTCACCACCCGGACTAGCGTTAAATGAGCAGTTCTTC	CASSPPGLALNEQFF
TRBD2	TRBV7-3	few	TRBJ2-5	TGTGCCAGCAGCTTATTCCCAGCGGGAGACCAAGAGACCCAGTACTTC	CASSLFPAGDQETQYF
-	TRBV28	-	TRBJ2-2	TGTGCCAGCAGCCTCGTGGGGGGGCGCACCGGGGAGCTGTTTTTT	CASSLVGGRTGELFF
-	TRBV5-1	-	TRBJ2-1	TGCGCCAGCAGCCCGGGAGGGACAGGGAAATACAATGAGCAGTTCTTC	CASSPGGTGKYNEQFF
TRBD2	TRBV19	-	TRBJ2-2	TGTGCCAGTAGTATAAAAACTAGCGGGAGATATGGCGGGGAGCTGTTTTTT	CASSIKTSGRYGGELFF
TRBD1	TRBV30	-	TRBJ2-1	TGTGCCTGGACCCGGGACAGGGGCCATGAGCAGTTCTTC	CAWTRDRGHEQFF
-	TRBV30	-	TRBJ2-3	TGTGCCTGGAGCAGGGGACGATCAGATACGCAGTATTTT	CAWSRGRSDTQYF
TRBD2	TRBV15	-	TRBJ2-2	TGTGCCACCAGCAGGGGGCCAGGCGGGAGGAACACCGGGGAGCTGTTTTTT	CATSRGPGGRNTGELFF
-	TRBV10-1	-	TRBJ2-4	TGCGCCAGCAGTGAGTCGCTAGCCAAAAACATTCAGTACTTC	CASSESLAKNIQYF